This TCR beta chain was recovered during a study of graft-versus-host responses after intestinal transplantation. Study background: Anti-thymocyte globulin was used for induction in all recipients, who then took tacrolimus and steroids for two to four years.

Whole-study findings and limits: Early post-transplant HvG declines showed an association with peak circulating GvH clone levels. Analysis identified GvH clones in recipient marrow, with some appearing first in ileum or blood. Allografts carried high graft-versus-host to host-versus-graft clonal ratios in patients having graft-donor T cell macrochimerism.

Only in-frame clones appear in the TCRdb table, and some are missing; sequencing was by immunoSEQ multiplex PCR. The data show 85,000 to 130,000 clones, about 90% seen once. Note on this clone: The antigen remains unidentified.

Deletions cut 3 bases from V and 1 base from J, with 13 bases between. Looked up from germline, CDR1 is GTSNPN and CDR2 is SVGIG (reference sequence). The CDR3 is 14 residues long. This chain links TRBV30 with TRBJ2-7, with D perhaps TRBD1 or TRBD2 (6 bases each). The sequences come from unstimulated CD4+ T cells sorted from spleen or lymph node cells, collected before intestinal transplant. The sequence was collected from a human donor who received an intestinal transplant. CDR3 sequence (DNA): TGTGCCTGGAGACGGGGGCTCACTTCCTACGAGCAGTACTTC. This codes for CAWRRGLTSYEQYF.